This T cell receptor beta chain was sequenced for a study of T cell responses to AZD1222 COVID-19 vaccine. Study-wide findings and caveats: Two doses of AZD1222 preceded a rise in Spike-specific TCR breadth and depth. At baseline, just a handful of AZD1222 recipients tested seropositive. Donors were chiefly white British, with a greater number of females, and clonal diversity was perhaps underestimated. Sampling that yielded the repertoires occurred only after the peak T cell response.

Repertoires were generated with immunoSEQ multiplex PCR, while TCRdb's copy carries only in-frame clones and drops some. The table lists about 100,000 clones, more than 75% of them singletons. For this clone: Its target is unknown.

The specimen comprised peripheral blood, sampled on day 0 of MenACWY control vaccination. This sequence originates from an adult in good health.

The CDR3 region has the DNA TGTGCCAGCAGCCAGACAGGGGTCTATGGCTACACCTTC. Translating gives CASSQTGVYGYTF. This chain connects TRBV12-3 or TRBV12-4 to TRBJ1-2; the match to TRBD1 covers 8 bases. J gave up 4 bases and V 6 bases, and 4 bases lay outside the gene matches. There are 13 residues in the CDR3.